Listed here are 30 T cell receptor beta chains from one sample, sequenced in a study of vaccination effects on CD4 cells after COVID-19. The culture ran for under eleven days, and then CD4+ T cells were isolated. The cohort was immunized with two doses of either the BNT162b2 or mRNA-1273 vaccine. Which antigens these TCRs recognize remains unknown. Using immunoSEQ multiplex PCR, the repertoire was profiled, and TCRdb retains in-frame clones only, with some absent. In the table there are about 57,000 clones, approximately 81% of which are singletons. Material: CD4+ T cells from PBMCs cultured without peptide, obtained after COVID-19 vaccination. These TCRs come from a human donor who received a COVID-19 vaccine.

The V and J genes are TRBV5-4 and TRBJ1-4, with TRBD1 matching 8 bases. With V trimmed by 0 bases and J by 2 bases, 3 bases remained unmatched. The CDR3 contains 16 residues. CDR1 is SGHNT, CDR2 YYREEE, per germline (reference sequence). CDR3 protein: CASSLGQGKTNEKLFF. The DNA for the CDR3 is TGTGCCAGCAGCTTGGGACAGGGGAAGACTAATGAAAAACTGTTTTTT.

This clone appeared a few times. The junction does not match germline at one end; this may be a read error. The V gene is TRBV19, the J gene TRBJ1-3; maybe TRBD1 (5 bases). CDR1 LNHDA and CDR2 SQIVND come from the germline V gene (reference sequence). This CDR3 has 16 residues. In nucleotides, the CDR3 is TGTGCCACCGGGGCTAGTCCCGATGGGTCTGAAAACACCATATATTTT. Translation: CATGASPDGSENTIYF.

This chain links TRBV5-1 with TRBJ2-3; 8 nucleotides match TRBD2. J was trimmed by 0 bases and V by 6 bases; bases with no gene match: 12. Germline V CDR1 and CDR2: SGHRS, YFSETQ. The CDR3 extends over 17 amino acids. The CDR3 here is CASNPSGLHYSTDTQYF. CDR3 bases: TGCGCCAGCAACCCTAGCGGGTTACACTATAGCACAGATACGCAGTATTTT.

The V call is TRBV7-3, the J call TRBJ2-3, with 10 bases aligning to TRBD2. CDR3 length: 14 residues. With V trimmed by 5 bases and J by 8 bases, 7 bases remained unmatched. Germline-derived CDR1 and CDR2 are SGHTA and FQGTGA. CDR3 bases: TGTGCCAGCAGCCCAAGCGGGGGGGCAAGTACGCAGTATTTT. Translated, it gives CASSPSGGASTQYF.

The sample holds a few counts of this clone. This chain uses TRBV10-3 with TRBJ2-1, with a weak D call TRBD1 (5 bases). The CDR3 length is 15 residues. Germline assignment: CDR1 ENHRY and CDR2 SYGVKD. The V end was cut by 5 bases, the J end by 0 bases, with 11 bases between. The CDR3 loop reads CAISTTESSYNEQFF. CDR3 nucleotides: TGTGCCATCAGTACGACAGAGTCCTCCTACAATGAGCAGTTCTTC.

The genes are TRBV12-5 and TRBJ2-1, with a weak D call TRBD2 (5 bases). Germline V gene sequence: CDR1 LGHNT, CDR2 FRNRAP. Deletions cut 3 bases from V and 11 bases from J, with 8 bases between. The CDR3 sequence is 11 residues long. CDR3 sequence: CASGFGNQQFF. For the CDR3, the DNA is TGTGCTAGTGGTTTCGGGAATCAGCAGTTCTTC.

V is TRBV2 and J is TRBJ2-7; the D gene could be TRBD1 or TRBD2 (5 bases each). The ends were cut back, 4 bases at V and 2 bases at J, with 12 bases in the middle. Looked up from germline, CDR1 is SNHLY and CDR2 is FYNNEI. There are 14 residues in the CDR3. The chain's CDR3 is CASSGQGAPYEQYF. The CDR3 DNA reads as TGTGCCAGCAGTGGGCAGGGAGCCCCCTACGAGCAGTACTTC.

The chain combines TRBV19 with TRBJ1-3, with unresolved D. The CDR3 length is 14 residues. Trimming cost V 3 bases and J 7 bases, with 13 bases left between them. Germline V CDR1 and CDR2: LNHDA, SQIVND (reference sequence). The CDR3 sequence is CASSIPGERNTIYF. CDR3 nucleotides: TGTGCCAGTAGTATTCCGGGCGAGCGGAACACCATATATTTT.

The chain is built from TRBV5-5 and TRBJ1-1, with TRBD1 as a possible D gene (5 bases). The germline V and J ends were trimmed by 5 bases and 4 bases, with 18 bases remaining between them. The CDR3 sequence is 15 residues long. CDR1 and CDR2 from the germline V gene are SGHKS and YYEKEE (reference sequence). The CDR3 DNA reads TGTGCCAGCAGTCCACAGGCCCCTAGGGGCACTGAAGCTTTCTTT. Translating gives CASSPQAPRGTEAFF.

V usage is TRBV18 and J usage is TRBJ1-4; D is undetermined. Looked up from germline, CDR1 is KGHSH and CDR2 is LQKENI. The CDR3 runs to 12 residues. Deletions cut 6 bases from V and 10 bases from J, with 12 bases between. CDR3 amino acids: CASSNPTGKLFF. The CDR3 region has the DNA TGTGCCAGCTCCAACCCCACCGGAAAACTGTTTTTT.

In its sample, this clone was seen once. The chain combines TRBV27 with TRBJ2-1; 8 bases line up with TRBD2. V dropped 3 bases and J dropped 4; count of bases not matched to a gene: 5. The CDR3 is made up of 15 amino acids. CDR1 MNHEY and CDR2 SMNVEV come from the germline V gene (reference sequence). The CDR3 nucleotides read TGTGCCAGCAGTTTCACGGGGGGGCCGTACAATGAGCAGTTCTTC. Protein: CASSFTGGPYNEQFF.

The CDR3 is CASSAPPSLGRETQYF. The CDR3 coding sequence is TGTGCCAGCAGCGCTCCACCCTCACTAGGCAGAGAGACCCAGTACTTC. The chain carries TRBV7-2 and TRBJ2-5; TRBD2 is a possible D gene (5 bases). CDR3 length: 16 amino acids. Germline CDR1 is SGHTA and CDR2 is FQGNSA. V gave up 5 bases and J gave up 4 bases, with 20 bases separating them.

About this clone: One junction end disagrees with the germline gene, perhaps due to a read error. The V and J genes are TRBV7-2 and TRBJ2-2; D not resolved. The CDR3 has 13 amino acids. Germline V gene lookup returns CDR1 SGHTA and CDR2 FQGNSA. CDR3 amino acids: CASSSGRNLVDGW. CDR3 coding DNA: TGTGCCAGCAGCTCCGGACGGAACCTGGTAGACGGATGG.

The V and J genes are TRBV7-8 and TRBJ2-5; D unclear. Trimming shortened V by 5 bases and J by 4 bases, and 14 bases separated the two germline ends. Germline assignment: CDR1 SGHVS and CDR2 FQNEAQ. The CDR3 contains 14 residues. CDR3 residues: CASSPTLGRETQYF. The CDR3 DNA follows: TGTGCCAGCAGCCCTACCCTAGGCCGAGAGACCCAGTACTTC.

This chain uses TRBV5-4 with TRBJ2-3; D may be TRBD2 (5 bases). The CDR3 consists of 14 residues. The ends were cut back, 2 bases at V and 5 bases at J, with 12 bases in the middle. Germline CDR1 is SGHNT and CDR2 is YYREEE (reference sequence). The CDR3 here is CASSFTRTIDTQYF. In DNA form, the CDR3 reads TGTGCCAGCAGCTTTACTAGGACCATAGATACGCAGTATTTT.

J is TRBJ2-2 and V is TRBV28, with a possible D match to TRBD2 (6 bases). This CDR3 spans 15 amino acids. Germline V lookup: CDR1 MDHEN, CDR2 SYDVKM. V lost 1 base, J lost 6 bases, and 12 bases lay in between. The CDR3 region is CASSLSGRRAGELFF. The CDR3 nucleotides read TGTGCCAGCAGTTTATCAGGCAGGAGGGCCGGGGAGCTGTTTTTT.

The genes are TRBV5-1 and TRBJ2-5, with D perhaps TRBD2 (5 bases). Trimming took off 4 bases at V and 5 bases at J, with 15 bases between the two ends. CDR1 SGHRS and CDR2 YFSETQ come from the germline V gene. The length of the CDR3 is 14 residues. For the CDR3, the DNA is TGCGCCAGCAGCGCGGGTGTTACGGGCGAGACCCAGTACTTC. Protein product: CASSAGVTGETQYF.

The gene calls are TRBV15 and TRBJ1-6; D gene unclear. The CDR3 loop spans 13 amino acids. The V gene's germline CDR1 is LNHNV and CDR2 YYDKDF (reference sequence). The germline V and J ends were trimmed by 4 bases and 7 bases, with 8 bases remaining between them. CDR3 sequence (DNA): TGTGCCACCAGCAAAGCTCCAAATTCACCCCTCCACTTT. It specifies CATSKAPNSPLHF.

This chain connects TRBV25-1 to TRBJ1-6, with D maybe TRBD1 (5 bases). This CDR3 contains 14 residues. V was cut by 6 bases and J by 7 bases, with 13 bases left in between. CDR1 and CDR2 from the germline V gene are MGHDK and SYGVNS. The CDR3 spells CASRADRVNSPLHF. The CDR3 DNA reads as TGTGCCAGCAGGGCAGACAGAGTGAATTCACCCCTCCACTTT.

This clone was seen once. The chain is built from TRBV3-1 (or the pseudogene TRBV3-2) and TRBJ2-7, with 9 nucleotides matching TRBD1. J gave up 1 base and V 6 bases, and 10 bases lay outside the gene matches. Germline values: CDR1 LGHDT, CDR2 YNNKEL (reference sequence). The CDR3 totals 16 residues. The CDR3 DNA reads as TGTGCCAGCAGTCAGAGCGCCGGGACAGGGTCCTACGAGCAGTACTTC. Protein product: CASSQSAGTGSYEQYF.

The rearrangement uses TRBV6-6 and TRBJ2-5; D not certain. The CDR3 has 15 residues. The germline V and J ends were trimmed by 4 bases and 5 bases, with 17 bases remaining between them. In germline, CDR1 is MNHNY, CDR2 SVGAGI (reference sequence). CDR3 DNA: TGTGCCAGCAGTTTCCCGACTGGGGTGGGGGAGACCCAGTACTTC. It specifies CASSFPTGVGETQYF.

The CDR3: CASSLVGTGAPGELFF. The CDR3 DNA sequence: TGTGCCAGCAGCTTGGTCGGGACAGGGGCACCCGGGGAGCTGTTTTTT. The chain combines TRBV5-4 with TRBJ2-2; 10 bases agree with TRBD1. Trimming removed 0 bases from V and 6 bases from J; junction bases left unmatched: 5. The CDR3 length is 16 residues. Germline CDR1 SGHNT, CDR2 YYREEE (reference sequence).

This clone is a singleton in its sample. The junction departs from germline at one end; a sequencing error may be responsible. This rearrangement joins TRBV11-2 to TRBJ2-5; D remains unclear. The germline CDR1 and CDR2 sequences are SGHAT and FQNNGV. The CDR3 spans 13 residues. The CDR3 sequence: CASSLDGEEAQYF. CDR3 DNA sequence: TGTGCCAGCAGCTTAGATGGGGAAGAGGCCCAGTACTTC.

The chain joins TRBV2 to TRBJ1-1; D not certain. CDR1 and CDR2 from the germline V gene are SNHLY and FYNNEI. The germline V and J ends were trimmed by 1 base and 0 bases, with 3 bases remaining between them. The CDR3 spans 13 residues. The CDR3 loop is CASSEDLNTEAFF. Written as DNA, the CDR3 is TGTGCCAGCAGTGAAGACCTGAACACTGAAGCTTTCTTT.

This clone was detected only a few times. This chain joins TRBV9 and TRBJ1-5; no clear D. The CDR3 is 14 amino acids. V dropped 0 bases and J dropped 1 base, with 5 bases sitting between them. Germline values: CDR1 SGDLS, CDR2 YYNGEE. For the CDR3, the DNA is TGTGCCAGCAGCGTAGGGACGAGCAATCAGCCCCAGCATTTT. This encodes CASSVGTSNQPQHF.

This rearrangement joins TRBV5-1 to TRBJ2-5, with D tentatively TRBD1 (7 bases). Germline V gene sequence: CDR1 SGHRS, CDR2 YFSETQ. V was shortened by 0 bases and J by 5 bases, with 14 bases between the two germline ends. CDR3 length: 15 residues. The CDR3 here is CASSLAVGGGETQYF. The DNA for the CDR3 is TGCGCCAGCAGCTTGGCCGTCGGAGGGGGCGAGACCCAGTACTTC.

The V and J genes are TRBV6-1 and TRBJ1-4; no clear D. The CDR3 contains 14 residues. Between the trimmed V and J ends, which lost 2 bases and 6 bases, there was a span of 10 bases. From germline, CDR1 is MNHNS and CDR2 SASEGT. The DNA of the CDR3 is TGTGCCAGCAGTGAACAGTCGGAGGATGAAAAACTGTTTTTT. As protein: CASSEQSEDEKLFF.

The chain has TRBV6-5 and TRBJ1-3; D is possibly TRBD1 (5 bases). V was shortened by 0 bases and J by 2 bases, with 11 bases between the two germline ends. Germline CDR1 reads MNHEY; CDR2 reads SVGAGI. This CDR3 comprises 16 residues. For the CDR3, the DNA is TGTGCCAGCAGTTACTCCAGGGCGAGGACTGGAAACACCATATATTTT. Encoded protein: CASSYSRARTGNTIYF.

The gene calls are TRBV9 and TRBJ2-2; D remains ambiguous. CDR1 is SGDLS, CDR2 YYNGEE, per germline. Trimming stripped 1 base from V and 5 bases from J, with 6 bases between. CDR3 length equals 13 residues. In nucleotides, the CDR3 is TGTGCCAGCAGCGTAACGCGGACCGGGGAGCTGTTTTTT. This translates into CASSVTRTGELFF.

A few counts support this clone. This chain links TRBV19 with TRBJ1-1, with 8 nucleotides matching TRBD1. The CDR3 totals 12 residues. CDR1 is LNHDA, CDR2 SQIVND, per germline (reference sequence). Losses at the gene ends were 3 bases for V and 6 bases for J; bases not matched to a gene: 0. CDR3 region: CASSIRGPEAFF. DNA for the CDR3: TGTGCCAGTAGTATCAGGGGGCCTGAAGCTTTCTTT.